The rows below give T cell receptor beta chains drawn from one sample of a study of STAT5B mutations in CD4+ large granular lymphocyte leukemia. Method: immunoSEQ multiplex PCR; TCRdb's copy keeps in-frame clones and lacks some. This sample carries 35,000 to 40,000 clones, roughly 85% of them seen once, and the ten largest clones take under 1.5%. The specimen was CD4+ T cells from blood buffy coats. These receptors were obtained from a human donor in good health. The CDR3 runs from the conserved cysteine through the conserved F or W. The D gene is left open where the match is weak. Not every row has a clone size; where given, it reads once, few, many or a size class.

cdr3_nt: TGCGCCAGCAGCCAGGCACCCTTGGGTACAGATACGCAGTATTTT
cdr3_aa: CASSQAPLGTDTQYF
j_call: TRBJ2-3
clone_size: .
d_call: .
v_call: TRBV4-3

cdr3_nt: TGTGCCAGCAGCTTGGGGACTAGCGGGAAAAGCTACGAGCAGTACTTC
cdr3_aa: CASSLGTSGKSYEQYF
j_call: TRBJ2-7
clone_size: .
d_call: TRBD2
v_call: TRBV13

cdr3_nt: TGTGCCAGCAGCCGAATGGGACAGGGGGTCTACGAGCAGTACTTC
cdr3_aa: CASSRMGQGVYEQYF
j_call: TRBJ2-7
clone_size: few
d_call: TRBD1
v_call: TRBV7-9

cdr3_nt: TGTGCCAGCAGCTTGGAAGTCACCTACGAGCAGTACTTC
cdr3_aa: CASSLEVTYEQYF
j_call: TRBJ2-7
clone_size: .
d_call: .
v_call: TRBV5-4

cdr3_nt: TGTGCCAGCAGGGAGTTGAGCTCCTACGAGCAGTACTTC
cdr3_aa: CASRELSSYEQYF
j_call: TRBJ2-7
clone_size: .
d_call: .
v_call: TRBV6-6

cdr3_nt: TGTGCCATCAGTGGGCTAATAGATTACGAGCAGTACTTC
cdr3_aa: CAISGLIDYEQYF
j_call: TRBJ2-7
clone_size: .
d_call: .
v_call: TRBV10-3

cdr3_nt: TGTGCCATCAGTGTCGAGGTCAATCAGCCCCAGCATTTT
cdr3_aa: CAISVEVNQPQHF
j_call: TRBJ1-5
clone_size: once
d_call: .
v_call: TRBV10-3

cdr3_nt: TGTGCCAGCAGTGAACGTTTCAGGGGGTATGGCTACACCTTC
cdr3_aa: CASSERFRGYGYTF
j_call: TRBJ1-2
clone_size: .
d_call: TRBD1
v_call: TRBV6-1

cdr3_nt: TGTGCCAGCAGTGAAGTACGGGGGCGCCAAGAGACCCAGTACTTC
cdr3_aa: CASSEVRGRQETQYF
j_call: TRBJ2-5
clone_size: .
d_call: .
v_call: TRBV2

cdr3_nt: TGTGCCAGAAGCCGACTTGGGGGCAATCAGCCCCAGCATTTT
cdr3_aa: CARSRLGGNQPQHF
j_call: TRBJ1-5
clone_size: .
d_call: .
v_call: TRBV7-5

cdr3_nt: TGTGCCAGCTCACCCCCCGCCGGGGGTACGCAGTATTTT
cdr3_aa: CASSPPAGGTQYF
j_call: TRBJ2-3
clone_size: .
d_call: .
v_call: TRBV18

cdr3_nt: TGTGCCAGCTCACCCGGGACAGAAATCTCCTACGAGCAGTACTTC
cdr3_aa: CASSPGTEISYEQYF
j_call: TRBJ2-7
clone_size: .
d_call: TRBD1
v_call: TRBV18

cdr3_nt: TGTGCCAGCAGCCTTACCCCGGGGAAGGGGTGGACTGAAGCTTTCTTT
cdr3_aa: CASSLTPGKGWTEAFF
j_call: TRBJ1-1
clone_size: .
d_call: .
v_call: TRBV11-3

cdr3_nt: TGTGCCAGTAGTAGGGAACGAAGGGGGGGCTACGAGCAGTACTTC
cdr3_aa: CASSRERRGGYEQYF
j_call: TRBJ2-7
clone_size: few
d_call: .
v_call: TRBV19

cdr3_nt: TGTGCCAGCAGCTTCTCGACAGGCGCGAACACTGAAGCTTTCTTT
cdr3_aa: CASSFSTGANTEAFF
j_call: TRBJ1-1
clone_size: .
d_call: .
v_call: TRBV7-3

cdr3_nt: TGTGCCAGCAGCCCACGGAACTATGGCTACACCTTC
cdr3_aa: CASSPRNYGYTF
j_call: TRBJ1-2
clone_size: .
d_call: .
v_call: TRBV7-2

cdr3_nt: TGTGCCAGCAGCTTAGCGGGCGGCCTGAACACTGAAGCTTTCTTT
cdr3_aa: CASSLAGGLNTEAFF
j_call: TRBJ1-1
clone_size: .
d_call: .
v_call: TRBV7-9

cdr3_nt: TGTGCCAGCAGTCTGGCCAGCGGGGCCTATAGCAATCAGCCCCAGCATTTT
cdr3_aa: CASSLASGAYSNQPQHF
j_call: TRBJ1-5
clone_size: .
d_call: .
v_call: TRBV25-1

cdr3_nt: TGTGCCAGCAGCGAGTCTGGGGGGGAAATGTTCTCTGGAAACACCATATATTTT
cdr3_aa: CASSESGGEMFSGNTIYF
j_call: TRBJ1-3
clone_size: .
d_call: .
v_call: TRBV9

cdr3_nt: TGCGCCAGCAGCTTGGACCGGGCAGATACGCAGTATTTT
cdr3_aa: CASSLDRADTQYF
j_call: TRBJ2-3
clone_size: .
d_call: .
v_call: TRBV5-1

cdr3_nt: TGTGCCAGTAGTATTTTACAGGTTTATCAGCCCCAGCATTTT
cdr3_aa: CASSILQVYQPQHF
j_call: TRBJ1-5
clone_size: .
d_call: .
v_call: TRBV19

cdr3_nt: TGTGCCAGCAACATACAGGGTCCCGGAAACACCATATATTTT
cdr3_aa: CASNIQGPGNTIYF
j_call: TRBJ1-3
clone_size: few
d_call: .
v_call: TRBV5-6

cdr3_nt: TGCAGCGTTGATAGGGACGACAGGAAGGGCGATGGCTACACCTTC
cdr3_aa: CSVDRDDRKGDGYTF
j_call: TRBJ1-2
clone_size: once
d_call: .
v_call: TRBV29-1

cdr3_nt: TGCGCCAGCAGCTTGTTCATGTCGGGACAGGGGGGGTCCTACGAGCAGTACTTC
cdr3_aa: CASSLFMSGQGGSYEQYF
j_call: TRBJ2-7
clone_size: .
d_call: TRBD1
v_call: TRBV5-1

cdr3_nt: TGTGCCAGCAGTTACTCAGGTGCTTTGTTCTTC
cdr3_aa: CASSYSGALFF
j_call: TRBJ2-1
clone_size: .
d_call: .
v_call: TRBV6-6

cdr3_nt: TGCGCCAGCAGCCCACACACGGAGAACACTGAAGCTTTCTTT
cdr3_aa: CASSPHTENTEAFF
j_call: TRBJ1-1
clone_size: .
d_call: .
v_call: TRBV5-1

cdr3_nt: TGTGCCAGCAGCCCCGGGACAGGGAAGCACGAGCAGTACTTC
cdr3_aa: CASSPGTGKHEQYF
j_call: TRBJ2-7
clone_size: .
d_call: .
v_call: TRBV21-1

cdr3_nt: TGCGCCAGCCAACATAACGCAGATACGCAGTATTTT
cdr3_aa: CASQHNADTQYF
j_call: TRBJ2-3
clone_size: .
d_call: .
v_call: TRBV4-1

cdr3_nt: TGTGCCAGTAGTCCAACGTCCGGGACAGGGGGCTACGAGCAGTACTTC
cdr3_aa: CASSPTSGTGGYEQYF
j_call: TRBJ2-7
clone_size: .
d_call: TRBD1
v_call: TRBV19

cdr3_nt: TGTGCCACCAGCAGAGATGGCAGGAAGATATATTTT
cdr3_aa: CATSRDGRKIYF
j_call: TRBJ1-3
clone_size: .
d_call: .
v_call: TRBV15

cdr3_nt: TGTGCCAGCAGCTTAGGAGGGACCTATGGCTACACCTTC
cdr3_aa: CASSLGGTYGYTF
j_call: TRBJ1-2
clone_size: .
d_call: .
v_call: TRBV7-3

cdr3_nt: TGTGCCACCAGCAGAGCCACGGGTGAGGGTGAAAAACTGTTTTTT
cdr3_aa: CATSRATGEGEKLFF
j_call: TRBJ1-4
clone_size: .
d_call: .
v_call: TRBV15

cdr3_nt: TGCGCCAGCAGTGAAGTCCAGGGCCCGAACACCGGGGAGCTGTTTTTT
cdr3_aa: CASSEVQGPNTGELFF
j_call: TRBJ2-2
clone_size: .
d_call: .
v_call: TRBV10-1

cdr3_nt: TGCGCCAGCAGCTTGCTAGCGGGAGGGATAGATACGCAGTATTTT
cdr3_aa: CASSLLAGGIDTQYF
j_call: TRBJ2-3
clone_size: .
d_call: TRBD2
v_call: TRBV5-1

cdr3_nt: TGTGCCAGCAGTTACTCTCATACGGGGCACGAGCAGTACTTC
cdr3_aa: CASSYSHTGHEQYF
j_call: TRBJ2-7
clone_size: once
d_call: .
v_call: TRBV6-5

cdr3_nt: TGTGCCAGCAGTCCCGGAACGACGGGGAACACTGAAGCTTTCTTT
cdr3_aa: CASSPGTTGNTEAFF
j_call: TRBJ1-1
clone_size: .
d_call: .
v_call: TRBV6-6

cdr3_nt: TGTGCCTGGAGTGTACCCGGGAACACTGAAGCTTTCTTT
cdr3_aa: CAWSVPGNTEAFF
j_call: TRBJ1-1
clone_size: few
d_call: .
v_call: TRBV30

cdr3_nt: TGTGCCAGCAGCTCCGGGACTAGCGGGAGACGACCCTACAATGAGCAGTTCTTC
cdr3_aa: CASSSGTSGRRPYNEQFF
j_call: TRBJ2-1
clone_size: .
d_call: TRBD2
v_call: TRBV5-6

cdr3_nt: TGTGCCAGCAGCCCTGGGGCGGGGGGGCAATTGAGAGATACGCAGTATTTT
cdr3_aa: CASSPGAGGQLRDTQYF
j_call: TRBJ2-3
clone_size: .
d_call: TRBD2
v_call: TRBV5-4

cdr3_nt: TGTGCCAGCAGCCACAGCCCCGGGGCCAACGTCCTGACTTTC
cdr3_aa: CASSHSPGANVLTF
j_call: TRBJ2-6
clone_size: .
d_call: .
v_call: TRBV5-5

cdr3_nt: TGTGCCAGCAGCTTAGCGGGACAGCGGTACAATGAGCAGTTCTTC
cdr3_aa: CASSLAGQRYNEQFF
j_call: TRBJ2-1
clone_size: once
d_call: TRBD1
v_call: TRBV11-3

cdr3_nt: TGTGCCAGCAGTGTCGAGCAGAGTGGCTACACCTTC
cdr3_aa: CASSVEQSGYTF
j_call: TRBJ1-2
clone_size: .
d_call: .
v_call: TRBV2

cdr3_nt: TGTGCCAGCAGCCAAGCATGGAACACTGAAGCTTTCTTT
cdr3_aa: CASSQAWNTEAFF
j_call: TRBJ1-1
clone_size: .
d_call: .
v_call: TRBV4-2

cdr3_nt: TGTGCCAGCAGTCTACCGGGAGTGAACACCGGGGAGCTGTTTTTT
cdr3_aa: CASSLPGVNTGELFF
j_call: TRBJ2-2
clone_size: .
d_call: .
v_call: TRBV7-2

cdr3_nt: TGCGCCAGCAGTCCCTTTAGCGGGGCTAGCACAGATACGCAGTATTTT
cdr3_aa: CASSPFSGASTDTQYF
j_call: TRBJ2-3
clone_size: .
d_call: TRBD2
v_call: TRBV5-1

cdr3_nt: TGTGCCAGCAAGGGACAGGGTGGTAACACCGGGGAGCTGTTTTTT
cdr3_aa: CASKGQGGNTGELFF
j_call: TRBJ2-2
clone_size: once
d_call: TRBD1
v_call: TRBV9

cdr3_nt: TGTGCCAGCAGTCAGAGCCTCGGGCAGTACTTC
cdr3_aa: CASSQSLGQYF
j_call: TRBJ2-7
clone_size: few
d_call: .
v_call: TRBV28